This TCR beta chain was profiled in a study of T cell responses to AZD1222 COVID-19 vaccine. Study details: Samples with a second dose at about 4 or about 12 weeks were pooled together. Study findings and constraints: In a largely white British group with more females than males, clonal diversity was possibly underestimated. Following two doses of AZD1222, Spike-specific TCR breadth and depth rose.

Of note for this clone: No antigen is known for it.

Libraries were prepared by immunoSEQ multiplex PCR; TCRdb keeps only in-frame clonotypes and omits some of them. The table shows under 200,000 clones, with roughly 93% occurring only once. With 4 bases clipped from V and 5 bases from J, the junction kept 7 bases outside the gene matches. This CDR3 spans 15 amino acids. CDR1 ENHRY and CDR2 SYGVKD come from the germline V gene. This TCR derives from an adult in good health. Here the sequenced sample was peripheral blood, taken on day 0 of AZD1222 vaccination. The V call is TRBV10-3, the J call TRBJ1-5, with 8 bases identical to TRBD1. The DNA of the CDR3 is TGTGCCATCAGTGTAACAGGGGGGGGAGATCAGCCCCAGCATTTT. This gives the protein CAISVTGGGDQPQHF.